This TCR beta chain came from a study of blood T cell repertoires in COVID-19. Repertoires were generated with immunoSEQ multiplex PCR, while TCRdb's copy carries only in-frame clones and drops some. In the table there are fewer than 200,000 clones, over 80% of which are singletons. The CDR3 length is 13 residues. The V segment lost 9 bases and the J segment 1 base; nucleotides outside the gene matches: 5. The germline V gene encodes CDR1 MRHNA and CDR2 SNTAGT. This chain links TRBV6-4 with TRBJ1-1, with 7 bases lining up with TRBD1. This TCR was recovered from a woman in her 70s with COVID-19, enrolled during active disease. Sequencing input: peripheral blood. This CDR3 is CASSDRQNTEAFF. CDR3 nucleotide sequence: TGTGCCAGTTCGGACAGGCAGAACACTGAAGCTTTCTTT.